This T cell receptor (beta chain) was recovered during a study of tumor and adjacent non-tumor tissue in lung cancer. This clonotype has a count of ten or more. Antigen: not known. A modified ARM-PCR protocol with three rounds of nested PCR amplified TCRbeta. TCRdb ran MiXCR on the multiplex PCR reads and lists one entry per CDR3 protein. The data hold about 60,000 distinct CDR3 sequences, with about 56% observed a single time. No cell sorting was done before RNA was extracted from the tissue. More than 3 cm separated this lung sample from the edge of the tumor. Germline V lookup: CDR1 MNHEY, CDR2 SVGAGI. The CDR3 has 12 residues. Losses at the gene ends were 7 bases for V and 7 bases for J; bases not matched to a gene: 6. Study results and limitations: Top 100 clones took a larger repertoire share in normal lung.

The receptor was isolated from a man aged 65-85 years with non-small cell lung cancer. V is TRBV6-5 and J is TRBJ1-1; 7 bases are shared with TRBD1. The sample consisted of distant non-tumor lung tissue. As DNA, the CDR3 is TGTGCCAGCAAGGTGACAGGGAGTGAAGCTTTCTTT. Amino acid sequence: CASKVTGSEAFF.